This TCR beta chain was identified in a study of T cell responses to AZD1222 COVID-19 vaccine. General study points: Distributed over spike, vaccine-associated CD4 TCRs predominated at 160-218 and 743-854. Nearly half of spike-specific TCRs reportedly target unmutated variant regions. White British people made up most donors, females outnumbered males, and clonal diversity was possibly underestimated.

Profiled with immunoSEQ multiplex PCR; TCRdb holds only in-frame clones, not every one. The sample carries about 150,000 clones, approximately 91% recorded once. The sample holds many counts of this clone. Its matching antigen is unknown. Germline CDR1 and CDR2: SGHAT and FQNNGV. There are 13 residues in the CDR3. Between the trimmed V and J ends, which lost 5 bases and 10 bases, there was a span of 17 bases. The material was peripheral blood, obtained 28 days after the second AZD1222 dose. The V and J genes are TRBV11-2 and TRBJ1-1, with D possibly being TRBD1 (5 bases). This clonotype was sampled from an adult who received the AZD1222 COVID-19 vaccine. CDR3 coding DNA: TGTGCCAGCAGCCAGGAGAGGGGCAGTCGAGCTTTCTTT. Protein product: CASSQERGSRAFF.